This T cell receptor beta chain is drawn from a study of Ad26.COV2.S vaccination and SARS-CoV-2 variants. Some clones are missing from TCRdb's copy, which holds only in-frame ones; the method was immunoSEQ multiplex PCR. Here the sample spans 440,000 or so clones, nearly 90% being singletons. Findings of the study overall: Similar non-spike TCR breadth was observed in recipients of vaccine and of placebo.

About this clone itself: What it binds is not known.

From germline, CDR1 is SEHNR and CDR2 FQNEAQ (reference sequence). The CDR3 is 11 residues long. Trimming stripped 2 bases from V and 7 bases from J, with 2 bases between. This sample's treatment: some 19 received Ad26.COV2.S at low or high dose, single or two shots; roughly 5 received placebo; per-sample allocation not given. Day 63 after the first vaccine or placebo injection was the time point for sampling. The chain couples TRBV7-9 to TRBJ1-4; D ambiguous. The clonotype originates from a person aged 18-65 years who received the Ad26.COV2.S COVID-19 vaccine or a placebo. The sample in question was peripheral blood, obtained in a trial of Ad26.COV2.S vaccine versus placebo. The CDR3 DNA reads as TGTGCCAGCAGCTTATCTGAAAAACTGTTTTTT. Translated: CASSLSEKLFF.